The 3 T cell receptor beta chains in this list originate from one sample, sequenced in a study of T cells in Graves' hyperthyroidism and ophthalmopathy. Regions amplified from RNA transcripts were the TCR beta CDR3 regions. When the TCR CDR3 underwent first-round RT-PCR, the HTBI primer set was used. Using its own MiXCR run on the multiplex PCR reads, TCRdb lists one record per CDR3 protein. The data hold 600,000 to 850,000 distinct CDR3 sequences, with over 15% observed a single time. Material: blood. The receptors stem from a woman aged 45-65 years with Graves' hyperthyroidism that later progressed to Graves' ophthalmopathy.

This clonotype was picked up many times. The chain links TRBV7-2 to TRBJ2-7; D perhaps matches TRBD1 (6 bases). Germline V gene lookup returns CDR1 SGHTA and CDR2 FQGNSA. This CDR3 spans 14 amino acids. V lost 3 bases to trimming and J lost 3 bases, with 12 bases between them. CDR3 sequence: CASSFWQDSYEQYF. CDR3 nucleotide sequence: TGTGCCAGCAGCTTTTGGCAGGACAGCTACGAGCAGTACTTC.

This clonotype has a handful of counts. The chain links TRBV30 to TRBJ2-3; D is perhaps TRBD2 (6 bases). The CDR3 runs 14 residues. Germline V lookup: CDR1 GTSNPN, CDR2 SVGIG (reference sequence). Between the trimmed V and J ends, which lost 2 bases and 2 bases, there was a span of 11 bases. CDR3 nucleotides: TGTGCCTGGAGTCTATGGACTACCACAGATACGCAGTATTTT. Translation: CAWSLWTTTDTQYF.

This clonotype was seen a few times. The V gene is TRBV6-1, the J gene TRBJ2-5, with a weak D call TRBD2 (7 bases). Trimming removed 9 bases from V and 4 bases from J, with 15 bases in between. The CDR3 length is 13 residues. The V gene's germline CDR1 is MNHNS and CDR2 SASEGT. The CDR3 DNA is TGTGCCAGAAGGGGGTCGGGGGGAGAGACCCAGTACTTC. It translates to CARRGSGGETQYF.